This T cell receptor (beta chain) came from a study of human T cells and chemical hapten exposure. This CDR3 region has 15 residues. Trimming took off 6 bases at V and 2 bases at J, with 15 bases between the two ends. From germline, CDR1 is SGHVS and CDR2 FNYEAQ. TCRdb re-called the RACE reads through MiXCR, storing one row per CDR3 protein. The sample includes about 82,000 distinct CDR3 sequences, over 10% of them seen just once. This clonotype was counted between two and nine times. Time point defined: patch test 3, about 24 weeks after DPC sensitization. Documented treatment: therapeutic diphenylcyclopropenone sensitization with weekly scalp DPC.

This clonotype was obtained from a woman between 50 and 59 years old with alopecia areata. Some clones in this sample may be carry-over from other donors' samples. The rearrangement uses TRBV7-6 and TRBJ2-3; tentatively, D is TRBD1 or TRBD2 (5 bases each). The source was whole blood, collected in connection with sensitization to the hapten diphenylcyclopropenone (DPC). The CDR3 sequence: CASSRTGQATDTQYF. In DNA, the CDR3 is TGTGCCAGCAGTCGTACGGGGCAGGCCACAGATACGCAGTATTTT.